This record looks at one T cell receptor (beta chain) sequence and its context. This specimen comes from a study of blood T cell repertoires in COVID-19. This table comes from immunoSEQ multiplex PCR, and its TCRdb copy is limited to in-frame clones, with some not included. This sample has some 150,000 clones, with roughly 85% found just once. The length of the CDR3 is 14 residues. The J segment lost 7 bases and the V segment lost 3 bases, leaving 2 bases of the junction unmatched. CDR1 is SGDLS and CDR2 is YYNGEE in the germline V gene. Grouping used clinical history reported by participants in a survey and questionnaire.

The sequence was collected from a man between 45 and 60 years old who had recovered from COVID-19. The V call is TRBV9, the J call TRBJ2-2; 11 positions match TRBD2. Sample: PBMCs or T cells enriched from blood (not recorded which). The DNA of the CDR3 is TGTGCCAGCAGCGACGGACTAGCGGGCGGGGAGCTGTTTTTT. Residues: CASSDGLAGGELFF.